One TCR beta chain is described in this entry. Antigen: not known. The source of the sample is a study of post-analysis software for immune sequencing data. Unique molecular identifiers were built into the TCR beta cDNA libraries. Input populations of about 0.95 to 11 million T cells gave rise to some 500,000 cDNA molecules. TCRdb re-called the PCR reads through MiXCR, storing one row per CDR3 protein. This table holds approximately 690,000 distinct CDR3 sequences, 59% found once. Study-wide results and caveats: In multiple sclerosis, normalized Chao1 diversity was significantly below that of controls. F measure clustering grouped samples strongly by preparation batch. Five or six TRBV segments, TRBV5-6, TRBV5-1 and TRBV20-1 among them, were found more frequent in patients than controls.

The CDR3 is 16 residues long. Trimming cost V 0 bases and J 7 bases, with 16 bases left between them. Germline CDR1 is MNHEY and CDR2 is SVGAGI. The sequencing sample was made of blood. The chain has TRBV6-5 and TRBJ2-1, with a possible D match to TRBD2 (5 bases). The sequence came from a girl aged 2 to 10 with multiple sclerosis. CDR3 protein: CASSYSFSRGGNEQFF. The CDR3 bases are TGTGCCAGCAGTTACTCTTTCAGTCGTGGCGGGAATGAGCAGTTCTTC.